This paragraph covers one T cell receptor (beta chain) sequence. What it binds is unknown. The data are from a study of lymphopenia after photon versus proton radiotherapy. Overall study results and limits: Under photons, naive T cells and diversity fell while effector/memory populations rose. After lymphocyte nadir, photon-treated repertoires showed oligoclonal expansion, especially CD8+ Temra.

The CDR3 loop spans 12 amino acids. V lost 5 bases and J 10 bases, leaving 11 bases between the germline ends. The germline V gene has CDR1 SNHLY and CDR2 FYNNEI. The method was immunoSEQ multiplex PCR; TCRdb's version includes in-frame clones alone and lacks a portion of them. This table has 7,000 to 8,500 clones, around 94% appearing once. The material sequenced was peripheral blood, taken from a patient treated with photon-based radiotherapy. The receptor was isolated from a woman aged 50 to 60 with cholangiocarcinoma. The rearrangement joins TRBV2 to TRBJ2-2, with D uncertain. The CDR3 protein is CASSRWVVELFF. The CDR3 DNA follows: TGTGCCAGCAGTCGGTGGGTGGTGGAGCTGTTTTTT. Together with reference TRBV2 and TRBJ2-2, the CDR3 gives the full variable domain: EPEVTQTPSHQVTQMGQEVILRCVPISNHLYFYWYRQILGQKVEFLVSFYNNEISEKSEIFDDQFSVERPDGSNFTLKIRSTKLEDSAMYFCASSRWVVELFFGEGSRLTVL.